Below are 19 T cell receptor beta chains sequenced from a single sample in a study of T cells in Graves' hyperthyroidism and ophthalmopathy. The source material, RNA transcripts, was used to amplify TCR beta CDR3 regions. First-round RT-PCR targeting the TCR CDR3 was performed with the HTBI primer set. TCRdb reanalysed the multiplex PCR reads using MiXCR and keeps one entry per CDR3 protein. This sample has just over 550,000 distinct CDR3 sequences, with about 43% found just once. Material: peripheral blood or thyroid tissue (not recorded which). These receptors originate from a woman aged 18-29 years with Graves' hyperthyroidism.

The V gene is TRBV25-1, the J gene TRBJ1-6; D remains ambiguous. V was clipped by 8 bases and J by 8 bases, with 4 bases between them. Germline loops: CDR1 MGHDK, CDR2 SYGVNS. The CDR3 runs 10 residues. The CDR3 nucleotides read TGTGCCAGCGGCGATTCACCCCTCCACTTT. It encodes CASGDSPLHF.

The rearrangement joins TRBV7-9 to TRBJ2-7, with D unclear. CDR1 and CDR2 from the germline V gene are SEHNR and FQNEAQ (reference sequence). V was clipped by 6 bases and J by 1 base, with 16 bases between them. This CDR3 region has 15 residues. As DNA, the CDR3 is TGTGCCAGCAGTTACTCGAAAGGCAGGTCCTACGAGCAGTACTTC. Protein product: CASSYSKGRSYEQYF.

J is TRBJ2-7 and V is TRBV7-2, with no clear D. The CDR3 totals 14 residues. The V gene lost 5 bases and the J gene lost 2 bases, with 13 bases spanning the gap. The germline CDR1 and CDR2 sequences are SGHTA and FQGNSA. In nucleotides, the CDR3 is TGTGCCAGCAGCCTTGACAAAACTCCCTACGAGCAGTACTTC. Encoded protein: CASSLDKTPYEQYF.

About this clonotype itself: This CDR3 fails to terminate in the conserved phenylalanine or tryptophan, so it likely reflects a read error. The CDR3 bases are TGCAGCGGCGAACCGGGACAGGGTTACACTGAAGCTTTCTCT. It encodes CSGEPGQGYTEAFS. The chain uses TRBV29-1 and TRBJ1-1; TRBD1 matches at 9 bases. Germline CDR1 is SQVTM and CDR2 is ANQGSEA. V lost 7 bases, J lost 3 bases, and 9 bases stayed unmatched. This CDR3 spans 14 amino acids.

The rearrangement uses TRBV29-1 and TRBJ1-4; 7 bases match TRBD1. The V gene's germline CDR1 is SQVTM and CDR2 ANQGSEA. The CDR3 length is 13 residues. V dropped 8 bases and J dropped 7; count of bases not matched to a gene: 10. DNA for the CDR3: TGCAGCTGGACAGGCGCAGATGGTGAAAAACTGTTTTTT. This translates into CSWTGADGEKLFF.

The J gene is TRBJ2-3, the V gene TRBV7-3; 7 bases map to TRBD1. Germline CDR1 is SGHTA and CDR2 is FQGTGA. There are 15 residues in the CDR3. The J segment lost 0 bases and the V segment lost 6 bases, leaving 6 bases of the junction unmatched. The CDR3 reads CASSPAGGSTDTQYF. For the CDR3, the DNA is TGTGCCAGCAGTCCAGCAGGGGGTAGCACAGATACGCAGTATTTT.

As to this clonotype: A much larger clone lies one base from this, so it may be a read error. V and J are TRBV7-2 and TRBJ1-1; possibly TRBD1 for D (5 bases). Germline lookup yields CDR1 SGHTA and CDR2 FQGNSA. V lost 1 base, J lost 6 bases, and 15 bases lay in between. The CDR3 has 15 residues. For the CDR3, the DNA is TGTGCCAGCAGCTTAGGACACCAGGGAGGGCCTGAAGCTTTCTTT. Protein product: CASSLGHQGGPEAFF.

This clonotype has a count of ten or more. This sequence joins TRBV2 and TRBJ1-3, with D unclear. This CDR3 is built from 11 residues. CDR1 SNHLY and CDR2 FYNNEI come from the germline V gene. Trimming shortened V by 6 bases and J by 5 bases, and 5 bases separated the two germline ends. CDR3 sequence: CASRARNTIYF. CDR3 DNA: TGTGCCAGCAGGGCACGAAACACCATATATTTT.

The V call is TRBV7-9, the J call TRBJ1-5; D unclear. The CDR3 loop spans 14 amino acids. The germline V gene encodes CDR1 SEHNR and CDR2 FQNEAQ (reference sequence). V lost 6 bases and J 4 bases, leaving 13 bases between the germline ends. The CDR3 loop is CASRAPYWNQPQHF. The CDR3 DNA sequence: TGTGCCAGCAGAGCCCCATACTGGAATCAGCCCCAGCATTTT. Filled out from reference TRBV7-9 and TRBJ1-5, the complete variable domain reads DTGVSQNPRHKITKRGQNVTFRCDPISEHNRLYWYRQTLGQGPEFLTYFQNEAQLEKSRLLSDRFSAERPKGSFSTLEIQRTEQGDSAMYLCASRAPYWNQPQHFGDGTRLSIL.

The chain links TRBV7-9 to TRBJ2-7, with 11 bases that match TRBD2. V shed 0 bases and J 2 bases; nucleotides not matched to a gene: 3. This CDR3 region has 16 residues. CDR1 is SEHNR, CDR2 FQNEAQ, per germline (reference sequence). The CDR3 loop is CASSLAGLAVTYEQYF. For the CDR3, the DNA is TGTGCCAGCAGCTTAGCGGGACTAGCGGTCACCTACGAGCAGTACTTC.

This chain connects TRBV7-9 to TRBJ1-1; D gene ambiguous. There are 12 residues in the CDR3. Germline CDR1 SEHNR, CDR2 FQNEAQ (reference sequence). V lost 3 bases and J lost 6, with 8 bases in between. The CDR3 region is CASSFRLAEAFF. The CDR3 DNA reads as TGTGCCAGCAGCTTTCGTCTTGCTGAAGCTTTCTTT.

This clonotype has more than one count but fewer than ten. This chain connects TRBV15 to TRBJ2-2; TRBD1 matches at 9 bases. The CDR3 has 20 residues. The V segment lost 3 bases and the J segment 1 base; nucleotides outside the gene matches: 15. The germline V gene encodes CDR1 LNHNV and CDR2 YYDKDF (reference sequence). DNA for the CDR3: TGTGCCACCAGCAGGACCCATCTCCACAGGGGGCTGAGGAACACCGGGGAGCTGTTTTTT. As protein: CATSRTHLHRGLRNTGELFF.

There are a few counts of this clonotype. At one boundary the junction diverges from the germline segment, which might be a read error. This rearrangement joins TRBV10-3 to TRBJ1-1; D unresolved. Germline CDR1 is ENHRY and CDR2 is SYGVKD. The CDR3 length is 14 residues. The CDR3 region has the DNA TGTGCCAGCAGTCCTCTTCGTGGCTACACTGAAGCTTTCTTT. Residues: CASSPLRGYTEAFF.

This clonotype was observed many times. The V and J genes are TRBV15 and TRBJ2-5, with a weak D call TRBD2 (6 bases). This CDR3 region has 15 residues. Looked up from germline, CDR1 is LNHNV and CDR2 is YYDKDF (reference sequence). V was clipped by 5 bases and J by 5 bases, with 18 bases between them. In DNA form, the CDR3 reads TGTGCCACCAGCGGGACTCCGACGTCATGGGAGACCCAGTACTTC. It yields the protein CATSGTPTSWETQYF.

This clonotype was recorded many times. This chain joins TRBV9 and TRBJ1-5; the D is unclear. The V and J ends lost 3 bases and 0 bases respectively, with 10 bases between them. This CDR3 is 15 amino acids long. CDR1 and CDR2 (germline): SGDLS, YYNGEE. The CDR3 DNA reads as TGTGCCAGCAGCGCTCTGGATGGTAGCAATCAGCCCCAGCATTTT. Protein: CASSALDGSNQPQHF.

This chain uses TRBV19 with TRBJ2-5; D uncertain. Germline V gene sequence: CDR1 LNHDA, CDR2 SQIVND (reference sequence). This CDR3 comprises 12 residues. V gave up 8 bases and J gave up 5 bases, with 12 bases separating them. This chain's CDR3 is CASEGLGETQYF. The CDR3 DNA reads as TGTGCCAGTGAAGGGCTCGGCGAGACCCAGTACTTC.

The chain employs TRBV7-8 and TRBJ2-5; D is possibly TRBD1 (6 bases). Germline assignment: CDR1 SGHVS and CDR2 FQNEAQ. The length of the CDR3 is 16 residues. The germline V and J ends were trimmed by 6 bases and 1 base, with 18 bases remaining between them. The CDR3, as DNA: TGTGCCAGCAGTTCACAAAACTCAGGGGTCCAAGAGACCCAGTACTTC. Translation: CASSSQNSGVQETQYF.

A remark on this clonotype: One base away lies a much larger clone, so this may be a sequencing read error. This CDR3 is missing its conserved last phenylalanine or tryptophan, likely due to a read error. The V call is TRBV2, the J call TRBJ1-6; 7 bases are shared with TRBD1. V shed 6 bases, J shed 7 bases, and the junction held 9 bases outside the gene matches. The CDR3 is made up of 15 amino acids. Germline V lookup: CDR1 SNHLY, CDR2 FYNNEI. The CDR3 is CASSLEGARNSPLHL. The CDR3 DNA reads as TGTGCCAGCAGCCTTGAGGGGGCGCGGAATTCACCCCTCCACCTT.

V and J are TRBV7-2 and TRBJ1-1; D remains ambiguous. Trimming took off 5 bases at V and 4 bases at J, with 8 bases between the two ends. This CDR3 region has 12 residues. Per the germline V gene, CDR1 is SGHTA and CDR2 is FQGNSA. The DNA of the CDR3 is TGTGCCAGCAGCGCCCTTAGCACTGAAGCTTTCTTT. This translates into CASSALSTEAFF. Based on the CDR3 plus reference TRBV7-2 and TRBJ1-1, the full variable domain is GAGVSQSPSNKVTEKGKDVELRCDPISGHTALYWYRQSLGQGLEFLIYFQGNSAPDKSGLPSDRFSAERTGGSVSTLTIQRTQQEDSAVYLCASSALSTEAFFGQGTRLTVV.